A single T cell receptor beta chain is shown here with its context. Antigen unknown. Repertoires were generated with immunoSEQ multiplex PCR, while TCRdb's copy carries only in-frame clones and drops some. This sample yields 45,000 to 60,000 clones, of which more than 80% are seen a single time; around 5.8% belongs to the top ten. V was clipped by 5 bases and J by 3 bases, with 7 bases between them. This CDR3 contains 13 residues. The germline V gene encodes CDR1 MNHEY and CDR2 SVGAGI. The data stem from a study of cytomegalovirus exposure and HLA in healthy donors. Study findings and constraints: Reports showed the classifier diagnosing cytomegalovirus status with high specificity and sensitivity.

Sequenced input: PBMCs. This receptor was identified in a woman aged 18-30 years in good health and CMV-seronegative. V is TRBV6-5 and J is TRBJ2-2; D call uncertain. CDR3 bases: TGTGCCAGCAGTCTCAGTGACACCGGGGAGCTGTTTTTT. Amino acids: CASSLSDTGELFF.